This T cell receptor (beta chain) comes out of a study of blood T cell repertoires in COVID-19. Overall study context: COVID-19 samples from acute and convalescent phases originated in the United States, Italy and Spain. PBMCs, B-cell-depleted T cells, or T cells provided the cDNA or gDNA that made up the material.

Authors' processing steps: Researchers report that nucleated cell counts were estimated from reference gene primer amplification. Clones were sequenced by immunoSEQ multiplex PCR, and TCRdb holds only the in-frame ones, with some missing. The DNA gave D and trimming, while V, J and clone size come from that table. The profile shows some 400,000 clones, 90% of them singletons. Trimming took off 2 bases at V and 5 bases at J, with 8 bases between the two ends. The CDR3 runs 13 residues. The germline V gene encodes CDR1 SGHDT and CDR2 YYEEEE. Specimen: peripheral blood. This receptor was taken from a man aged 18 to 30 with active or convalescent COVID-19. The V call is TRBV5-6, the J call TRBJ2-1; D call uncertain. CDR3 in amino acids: CASSFGRNNEQFF. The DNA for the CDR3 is TGTGCCAGCAGCTTCGGTCGTAACAATGAGCAGTTCTTC. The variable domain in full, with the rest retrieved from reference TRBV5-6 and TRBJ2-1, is DAGVTQSPTHLIKTRGQQVTLRCSPKSGHDTVSWYQQALGQGPQFIFQYYEEEERQRGNFPDRFSGHQFPNYSSELNVNALLLGDSALYLCASSFGRNNEQFFGPGTRLTVL.